This T cell receptor beta chain was recorded in a study of early T cells in non-severe SARS-CoV-2 infection. This clonotype appeared many times. This CDR3 contains 16 residues. With V trimmed by 0 bases and J by 8 bases, 11 bases remained unmatched. In the library, individual cDNA molecules carried attached unique molecular identifiers. MiXCR, run by TCRdb on the 5' RACE reads, gives a single entry per CDR3 protein. The sample records about 80,000 distinct CDR3 sequences, approximately 12% being singletons. This receptor was taken from an adult who was a healthcare worker with PCR-confirmed SARS-CoV-2 infection or an uninfected control (not recorded which). The material sequenced was whole blood. The chain uses TRBV23-1 and TRBJ2-3; 7 bases line up with TRBD2. TRBV23-1 is treated as an ORF (open reading frame) with a function not yet certain. In nucleotides, the CDR3 is TGCGCCAGCAGTCAATCGGGAAGCGGGAAGGAGGTTACGCAGTATTTT. It codes for CASSQSGSGKEVTQYF.